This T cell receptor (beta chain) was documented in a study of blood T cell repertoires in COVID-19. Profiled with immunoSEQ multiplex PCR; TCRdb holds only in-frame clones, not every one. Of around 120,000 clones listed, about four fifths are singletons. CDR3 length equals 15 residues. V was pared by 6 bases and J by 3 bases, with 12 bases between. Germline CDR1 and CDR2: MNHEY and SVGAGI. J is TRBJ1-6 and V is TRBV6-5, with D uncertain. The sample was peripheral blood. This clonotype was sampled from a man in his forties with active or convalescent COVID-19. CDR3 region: CASSRSALYNSPLHF. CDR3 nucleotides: TGTGCCAGCAGCCGCAGTGCCCTCTATAATTCACCCCTCCACTTT.